The rows below give T cell receptor beta chains drawn from one sample of a study of shared clonotypes between healthy human individuals. Profiled with immunoSEQ multiplex PCR; TCRdb holds only in-frame clones, not every one. The sample carries about 980,000 clones, around three quarters recorded once. The sample consisted of memory CD4+ T cells sorted from blood. The receptors were gathered from a young man in good health. Both conserved end residues are part of each CDR3. The D gene is left open where the match is weak. Some rows mark clone size as missing; the rest say once, few, many or name a class of expanded clone.

clone size	V gene	J gene	D gene	CDR3 DNA	CDR3 protein
NA	TRBV2	TRBJ1-6	NA	TGTGCCAGCGCCCCCACGGATTCACCCCTCCACTTT	CASAPTDSPLHF
NA	TRBV14	TRBJ2-7	NA	TGTGCCAGCAGCAGTACTTCCCCCATAAGTTACGAGCAGTACTTC	CASSSTSPISYEQYF
NA	TRBV6-1	TRBJ1-2	NA	TGTGCCAGCAGTGAATGGAGACTCAACTATGGCTACACCTTC	CASSEWRLNYGYTF
NA	TRBV5-1	TRBJ1-4	NA	TGCGCCAGCAGCTTGGAGGCCTCGTCCAGGGCAAATGAAAAACTGTTTTTT	CASSLEASSRANEKLFF
NA	TRBV2	TRBJ2-2	TRBD1	TGTGCCAGCACCATAGACAGGGGAGGAACCGGGGAGCTGTTTTTT	CASTIDRGGTGELFF
NA	TRBV18	TRBJ1-2	NA	TGTGCCAGCTCACCAATGGGGCCCATGGGCAGGGCCACCTATGGCTACACCTTC	CASSPMGPMGRATYGYTF
NA	TRBV11-1	TRBJ2-1	TRBD1	TGTGCCAGTAGCCAAAAACAGGGGGCGAACCTCTTCAATGAGCAGTTCTTC	CASSQKQGANLFNEQFF
NA	TRBV7-9	TRBJ1-4	NA	TGTGCCAGCAGCGCAGACCAAGGAAAACTGTTTTTT	CASSADQGKLFF
NA	TRBV27	TRBJ2-3	TRBD2	TGTGCCAGCAGTTCAACTAGACTAGCGGGGGATCTACAGTATTTT	CASSSTRLAGDLQYF
NA	TRBV2	TRBJ2-7	NA	TGTGCCAGCAGACAGAGCTCCTACGAGCAGTACTTC	CASRQSSYEQYF
NA	TRBV5-1	TRBJ2-7	TRBD1	TGCGCCAGCAGCGGCGGACAGGGAACCTACGAGCAGTACTTC	CASSGGQGTYEQYF
NA	TRBV6-5	TRBJ2-6	NA	TGTGCCGGAGGGCCTGGGGCCAACGTCCTGACTTTC	CAGGPGANVLTF
many	TRBV6-1	TRBJ2-7	TRBD1	TGTGCCAGCAGTGAAGCAGGGGGCCCCTACGAGCAGTACTTC	CASSEAGGPYEQYF
NA	TRBV9	TRBJ2-5	TRBD1	TGTGCCAGCAGCGTAGCGGGTTGGGGGACAGCGTCCCAAGAGACCCAGTACTTC	CASSVAGWGTASQETQYF
NA	TRBV14	TRBJ2-7	TRBD1	TGTGCCAGCAGCCAATCTACAGGGGGCTACGAGCAGTACTTC	CASSQSTGGYEQYF
NA	TRBV2	TRBJ2-2	NA	TGTGCCAGCAGGCCATCTCTCACCGGGGAGCTGTTTTTT	CASRPSLTGELFF
NA	TRBV29-1	TRBJ2-1	NA	TGCAGCGTAGCGCAGGGAACTGAGCAGTTCTTC	CSVAQGTEQFF
NA	TRBV7-8	TRBJ2-3	NA	TGTGCCAGCAGCTTTCCCGGGCTAAGCACAGATACGCAGTATTTT	CASSFPGLSTDTQYF
NA	TRBV4-3	TRBJ2-3	TRBD2	TGCGCCAGCAGCGCGACTAGCGGCACAGATACGCAGTATTTT	CASSATSGTDTQYF
NA	TRBV10-3	TRBJ2-1	NA	TGTGCCATCAGCGCCGGGAGCTCCTACAATGAGCAGTTCTTC	CAISAGSSYNEQFF
NA	TRBV7-6	TRBJ2-3	TRBD2	TGTGCCAGCAGCCAACGACTAGCGGGGGCGGCCGGCACAGATACGCAGTATTTT	CASSQRLAGAAGTDTQYF
NA	TRBV5-1	TRBJ1-5	NA	TGCGCCAGCAGCTTGGACAGCATTAATCAGCCCCAGCATTTT	CASSLDSINQPQHF
NA	TRBV4-1	TRBJ2-7	NA	TGCGCCAGCAGCCAAGTCTTTACGGGTTTAGGGTCCTACGAGCAGTACTTC	CASSQVFTGLGSYEQYF
NA	TRBV5-1	TRBJ2-1	NA	TGCGCCAGCAGCTTGGTGCCCGGTGCCAATGAGCAGTTCTTC	CASSLVPGANEQFF
many	TRBV19	TRBJ1-6	TRBD1	TGTGCCAGCCAACAGGGGAGCTCCTATAATTCACCCCTCCACTTT	CASQQGSSYNSPLHF
NA	TRBV30	TRBJ1-2	TRBD1	TGTGCCCGTAGGACAGGGAGGAACTATGGCTACACCTTC	CARRTGRNYGYTF
NA	TRBV7-2	TRBJ1-2	NA	TGTGCCAGCAGCTTCGCTCAGAACTATGGCTACACCTTC	CASSFAQNYGYTF
few	TRBV27	TRBJ1-1	NA	TGTGCCAGCACTGGGGGGGCACGGACTGAAGCTTTCTTT	CASTGGARTEAFF
NA	TRBV7-9	TRBJ1-1	NA	TGTGCCAGCAGCTTGGGGTCAGGGGCAATGAACACTGAAGCTTTCTTT	CASSLGSGAMNTEAFF
NA	TRBV2	TRBJ2-2	NA	TGTGCCAGCAGGGCCGGGACAAAGAACACCGGGGAGCTGTTTTTT	CASRAGTKNTGELFF
NA	TRBV10-3	TRBJ1-1	NA	TGTGCCATCAGTGCCTCGGGATTAGTAGGCACTGAAGCTTTCTTT	CAISASGLVGTEAFF
NA	TRBV6-5	TRBJ1-5	NA	TGTGCCAGCAGTAAAACACGGGGGAATCAGCCCCAGCATTTT	CASSKTRGNQPQHF
NA	TRBV5-1	TRBJ1-4	TRBD1	TGCGCCAGCGGACAGGGTGGTTCTACTAATGAAAAACTGTTTTTT	CASGQGGSTNEKLFF
NA	TRBV7-2	TRBJ2-1	NA	TGTGCCAGCAGCTTAGTAAACCCGGCGTCCTACAATGAGCAGTTCTTC	CASSLVNPASYNEQFF
NA	TRBV5-6	TRBJ2-5	NA	TGTGCCAGCAGCTTCCAGGGGGGGCGCTTCCAAGAGACCCAGTACTTC	CASSFQGGRFQETQYF
NA	TRBV9	TRBJ2-7	NA	TGTGCCAGCAGCGTAGGAGGTCGCGAGGGGGGCGAGCAGTACTTC	CASSVGGREGGEQYF
NA	TRBV27	TRBJ1-6	NA	TGTGCCAGCAAGCCTACCGGGAGGCTAGGAAATTCACCCCTCCACTTT	CASKPTGRLGNSPLHF
NA	TRBV12-5	TRBJ1-6	NA	TGTGCTAGTGGTTTGGCTACCCAAAAAACGGGACTCAGGGAAAGGTCGAGTTCACCCCTCCACTTT	CASGLATQKTGLRERSSSPLHF
NA	TRBV2	TRBJ2-7	TRBD2	TGTGCCAGCGGTGGGGCCTTAGCGGGTAGAAGTTACGAGCAGTACTTC	CASGGALAGRSYEQYF
NA	TRBV10-1	TRBJ2-7	NA	TGCGCCAGGACGGAGCAGGGGACCACGCCCCCTGCCTACGAGCAGTACTTC	CARTEQGTTPPAYEQYF
NA	TRBV2	TRBJ2-3	TRBD2	TGTGCCAGCATCCTGACTGGAAGCGGGAGGGCCAGTGGAGATACGCAGTATTTT	CASILTGSGRASGDTQYF
NA	TRBV30	TRBJ1-2	NA	TGTGCCTGGAGAGAGGGCCCGAGGTATGGCTACACCTTC	CAWREGPRYGYTF